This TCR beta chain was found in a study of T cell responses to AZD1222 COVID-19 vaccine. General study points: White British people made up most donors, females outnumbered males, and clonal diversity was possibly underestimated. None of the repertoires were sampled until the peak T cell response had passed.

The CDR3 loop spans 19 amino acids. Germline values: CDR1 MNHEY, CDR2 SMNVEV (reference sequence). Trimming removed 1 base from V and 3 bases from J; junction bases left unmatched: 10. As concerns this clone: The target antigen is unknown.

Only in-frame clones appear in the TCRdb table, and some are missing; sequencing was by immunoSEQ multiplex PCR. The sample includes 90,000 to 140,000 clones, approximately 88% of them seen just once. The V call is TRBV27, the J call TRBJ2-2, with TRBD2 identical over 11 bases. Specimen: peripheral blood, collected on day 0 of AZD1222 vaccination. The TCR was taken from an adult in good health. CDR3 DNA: TGTGCCAGCAGTTTATTCGCGATACTAGCGGGAGCGTACACCGGGGAGCTGTTTTTT. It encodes CASSLFAILAGAYTGELFF.